The 17 T cell receptor beta chains below were found in one sample sequenced in a study of blood T cells in healthy people across ages. A second PCR of 7 to 11 cycles used a sample-barcoded 5' primer and a J-beta primer mix. MiXCR, applied by TCRdb to the 5' RACE reads, yields one record per CDR3 protein. The table has roughly 1.6 million distinct CDR3 sequences, about 35% seen once. Sequences were obtained from blood. These receptor sequences come from a woman aged 30 to 39 in good health.

The chain combines TRBV7-6 with TRBJ1-2; TRBD1 matches at 7 bases. The length of the CDR3 is 14 residues. The germline V gene encodes CDR1 SGHVS and CDR2 FNYEAQ. Unmatched junction bases numbered 11, after V lost 5 bases and J lost 8 bases. The CDR3 spells CASSQRDRSQGYTF. DNA of the CDR3: TGTGCCAGCAGCCAAAGGGACAGAAGTCAGGGCTACACCTTC. The full variable domain, in which reference TRBV7-6 and TRBJ1-2 provide the parts outside the CDR3, is GAGVSQSPRYKVTKRGQDVALRCDPISGHVSLYWYRQALGQGPEFLTYFNYEAQQDKSGLPNDRFSAERPEGSISTLTIQRTEQRDSAMYRCASSQRDRSQGYTFGSGTRLTVV.

V gene TRBV7-3 combines with J gene TRBJ2-4, with TRBD1 identical over 12 bases. From germline, CDR1 is SGHTA and CDR2 FQGTGA. CDR3 size: 14 residues. V trimming: 6 bases; J trimming: 9 bases; junction bases outside the gene matches: 6. The CDR3: CASRRDRGQGIQYF. Written as DNA, the CDR3 is TGTGCCAGCAGACGGGACAGGGGGCAAGGCATTCAGTACTTC.

This clonotype showed up just a few times. The rearrangement joins TRBV4-2 to TRBJ1-1; TRBD1 might be the D (6 bases). V lost 0 bases and J lost 4, with 12 bases in between. Per the germline V gene, CDR1 is LGHNA and CDR2 is YNFKEQ. The CDR3 covers 15 residues. CDR3 sequence (DNA): TGTGCCAGCAGCCAAGATAAGGGGGGGGTCACTGAAGCTTTCTTT. Protein: CASSQDKGGVTEAFF.

On this clonotype itself: A clone one base away is much larger, so this may be a read error. The chain couples TRBV7-8 to TRBJ1-2; 7 nucleotides align to TRBD1. The trim removed 5 bases at V and 0 bases at J, leaving 6 bases unmatched. CDR3 length: 15 amino acids. CDR1 SGHVS and CDR2 FQNEAQ come from the germline V gene. CDR3 nucleotide sequence: TGTGCCAGCAGCGCCCGGACAGGAGCTAACTATGGCTACACCTTC. It codes for CASSARTGANYGYTF. Filled out from reference TRBV7-8 and TRBJ1-2, the complete variable domain reads GAGVSQSPRYKVAKRGQDVALRCDPISGHVSLFWYQQALGQGPEFLTYFQNEAQLDKSGLPSDRFFAERPEGSVSTLKIQRTQQEDSAVYLCASSARTGANYGYTFGSGTRLTVV.

The chain uses TRBV4-1 and TRBJ2-4, with 10 bases matching TRBD2. Germline CDR1 is MGHRA and CDR2 is YSYEKL. The CDR3 contains 17 residues. The J segment lost 0 bases and the V segment lost 1 base, leaving 3 bases of the junction unmatched. DNA of the CDR3: TGCGCCAGCAGCCAAGGGCTAGCGGGAGTAGCCAAAAACATTCAGTACTTC. It yields the protein CASSQGLAGVAKNIQYF.

The chain employs TRBV15 and TRBJ2-7; D might be TRBD1 (6 bases). The CDR3 covers 15 residues. Germline CDR1 and CDR2: LNHNV and YYDKDF (reference sequence). The germline V and J ends were trimmed by 5 bases and 3 bases, with 17 bases remaining between them. Here the CDR3 DNA reads TGTGCCACCAGCGATTCGGTAAAGGGGGACTACGAGCAGTACTTC. Translating it yields CATSDSVKGDYEQYF.

This clonotype was observed a handful of times. The chain is built from TRBV27 and TRBJ2-3; 8 nucleotides agree with TRBD2. The CDR3 has 15 amino acids. With 4 bases clipped from V and 2 bases from J, the junction kept 5 bases outside the gene matches. Per the germline V gene, CDR1 is MNHEY and CDR2 is SMNVEV (reference sequence). Here the CDR3 DNA reads TGTGCCAGCAGTTGGCGGGGGGACTACACAGATACGCAGTATTTT. Amino acids: CASSWRGDYTDTQYF.

Concerning this clonotype: At one end, the junction sequence differs from germline, possibly due to a read error. V is TRBV12-3 or TRBV12-4 and J is TRBJ2-3, with D tentatively TRBD1 (6 bases). CDR3 size: 14 residues. The CDR3 loop reads CASLQGRRADTQYF. The CDR3 nucleotides are TGTGCCAGCTTACAGGGACGTAGAGCAGATACGCAATATTTT.

This chain connects TRBV2 to TRBJ1-5; D remains ambiguous. Deletions cut 4 bases from V and 1 base from J, with 5 bases between. The germline gives CDR1 SNHLY, CDR2 FYNNEI. The CDR3 has 13 amino acids. In DNA, the CDR3 is TGTGCCAGCAGTGTCCGAAGCAATCAGCCCCAGCATTTT. This gives the protein CASSVRSNQPQHF.

The gene calls are TRBV27 and TRBJ2-2, with D maybe TRBD2 (5 bases). The CDR3 totals 16 residues. V lost 2 bases and J lost 3, with 13 bases in between. CDR1 is MNHEY, CDR2 SMNVEV, per germline (reference sequence). The DNA of the CDR3 is TGTGCCAGCAGTTTACGTGGGGAGAGGGACACCGGGGAGCTGTTTTTT. The encoded protein is CASSLRGERDTGELFF.

This clonotype was detected a few times. The genes are TRBV20-1 and TRBJ1-2; D not certain. V lost 0 bases and J lost 6, with 8 bases in between. The CDR3 has 12 amino acids. The germline CDR1 and CDR2 sequences are DFQATT and SNEGSKA (reference sequence). This chain's CDR3 is CSARDLSDGYTF. DNA of the CDR3: TGCAGTGCTAGAGATCTAAGTGATGGCTACACCTTC.

This clonotype was observed a handful of times. The rearrangement uses TRBV10-3 and TRBJ2-3; TRBD2 is a possible D gene (6 bases). Germline CDR1 is ENHRY and CDR2 is SYGVKD. The CDR3 contains 15 residues. V was clipped by 2 bases and J by 0 bases, with 9 bases between them. The CDR3 coding sequence is TGTGCCATCAGTGAGCCCGGGGGTAGCACAGATACGCAGTATTTT. It specifies CAISEPGGSTDTQYF.

The J gene is TRBJ1-1, the V gene TRBV6-6; TRBD1 is a possible D gene (5 bases). From germline, CDR1 is MNHNY and CDR2 SVGAGI (reference sequence). The CDR3 totals 15 residues. The ends were cut back, 0 bases at V and 3 bases at J, with 11 bases in the middle. CDR3 sequence reads: CASSYSSLGDTEAFF. The CDR3 nucleotides read TGTGCCAGCAGTTACTCGAGTTTGGGGGACACTGAAGCTTTCTTT.

J is TRBJ1-4 and V is TRBV10-3; TRBD1 is a possible D gene (5 bases). The CDR3 is 15 residues long. V lost 0 bases, J lost 5 bases, and 10 bases lay in between. Germline assignment: CDR1 ENHRY and CDR2 SYGVKD. CDR3 nucleotides: TGTGCCATCAGTGAGTCGAGGGACTTCAATGAAAAACTGTTTTTT. Amino acids: CAISESRDFNEKLFF.

There are a few counts of this clonotype. The chain has TRBV27 and TRBJ1-2, with D possibly matching TRBD1 (5 bases). The CDR3 covers 14 residues. Germline-derived CDR1 and CDR2 are MNHEY and SMNVEV (reference sequence). V lost 3 bases, J lost 8 bases, and 16 bases lay in between. The CDR3 here is CASSFHDSTNGYTF. DNA of the CDR3: TGTGCCAGCAGTTTCCACGACAGTACAAACGGCTACACCTTC.

This clonotype has only a few counts. The gene calls are TRBV7-9 and TRBJ1-3; D ambiguous. CDR3 length: 15 residues. V was pared by 7 bases and J by 3 bases, with 16 bases between. Germline V gene lookup returns CDR1 SEHNR and CDR2 FQNEAQ (reference sequence). The DNA for the CDR3 is TGTGCCAGCACCCGGGTGGGTGGCGATGGAAACACCATATATTTT. Its translation is CASTRVGGDGNTIYF.

The chain uses TRBV6-2 or TRBV6-3 and TRBJ1-1; 7 bases agree with TRBD1. V trimming: 0 bases; J trimming: 5 bases; junction bases outside the gene matches: 6. The CDR3 runs 15 residues. Looked up from germline, CDR1 is MNHEY and CDR2 is SVGEGT. The CDR3 region has the DNA TGTGCCAGCAGTTACTCGCTTCAGACAGGGACTGAAGCTTTCTTT. Translating gives CASSYSLQTGTEAFF.